The 17 T cell receptor beta chains given below trace back to one sample, sequenced in a study of cytomegalovirus exposure and HLA in healthy donors. TCRdb's table, derived via immunoSEQ multiplex PCR, lists solely in-frame clones and lacks some. The table has approximately 57,000 clones, approximately 95% seen once. The sequenced material came from PBMCs. The receptor source for this set is a woman aged 18-29 years in good health and CMV-seronegative.

The chain links TRBV7-2 to TRBJ2-7; tentatively, D is TRBD2 (5 bases). This CDR3 has 12 amino acids. CDR1 SGHTA and CDR2 FQGNSA come from the germline V gene. V lost 4 bases and J 4 bases, leaving 8 bases between the germline ends. The chain's CDR3 is CASSSEGYEQYF. The CDR3 bases are TGTGCCAGCAGCTCAGAGGGTTACGAGCAGTACTTC. The full variable domain, its missing parts supplied by reference TRBV7-2 and TRBJ2-7, is GAGVSQSPSNKVTEKGKDVELRCDPISGHTALYWYRQSLGQGLEFLIYFQGNSAPDKSGLPSDRFSAERTGGSVSTLTIQRTQQEDSAVYLCASSSEGYEQYFGPGTRLTVT.

The genes are TRBV29-1 and TRBJ2-1; no clear D gene. The CDR3 covers 16 residues. Germline V gene sequence: CDR1 SQVTM, CDR2 ANQGSEA. Trimming took off 6 bases at V and 3 bases at J, with 21 bases between the two ends. The CDR3, as DNA: TGCAGCGTCCCCGCGATGCTGGGCCTTGACTACAATGAGCAGTTCTTC. Translating gives CSVPAMLGLDYNEQFF.

The rearrangement joins TRBV6-1 to TRBJ1-5; a weak D match, TRBD1 (5 bases). The CDR3 totals 16 residues. The germline gives CDR1 MNHNS, CDR2 SASEGT. Between the trimmed V and J ends, which lost 0 bases and 5 bases, there was a span of 14 bases. The CDR3 nucleotides read TGTGCCAGCAGTGAAGCCGCCGGGGAGGGGCATCAGCCCCAGCATTTT. Its protein product is CASSEAAGEGHQPQHF.

CDR3 nucleotide sequence: TGTGCCAGCAGCAACAACAGGGGGCTGGGCGAGCAGTACTTC. Protein: CASSNNRGLGEQYF. This rearrangement joins TRBV5-5 to TRBJ2-7, with 9 bases fitting TRBD1. From germline, CDR1 is SGHKS and CDR2 YYEKEE (reference sequence). The junction had 8 bases not matched to a gene; V was cut back by 4 bases and J by 6 bases. CDR3 size: 14 residues.

CDR3: CSVPVQTGGYTEAFF. CDR3 DNA: TGCAGCGTTCCCGTCCAAACAGGGGGCTACACTGAAGCTTTCTTT. This sequence joins TRBV29-1 and TRBJ1-1; 9 bases match TRBD1. V gave up 5 bases and J gave up 3 bases; unmatched junction bases: 10. Germline CDR1 SQVTM, CDR2 ANQGSEA. The CDR3 is 15 residues long. The full variable domain, rest sourced from reference TRBV29-1 and TRBJ1-1, is SAVISQKPSRDICQRGTSLTIQCQVDSQVTMMFWYRQQPGQSLTLIATANQGSEATYESGFVIDKFPISRPNLTFSTLTVSNMSPEDSSIYLCSVPVQTGGYTEAFFGQGTRLTVV.

V is TRBV10-1 and J is TRBJ1-5; possibly TRBD1 for D (5 bases). The germline V gene has CDR1 WNHNN and CDR2 SYGVQD (reference sequence). The CDR3 is 18 amino acids. The germline V and J ends were trimmed by 6 bases and 2 bases, with 23 bases remaining between them. As DNA, the CDR3 is TGCGCCAGCAGAGTGGGGTTAGAGGGGCCGGGGGGCAATCAGCCCCAGCATTTT. As protein: CASRVGLEGPGGNQPQHF.

This clone was seen only a few times. V gene TRBV6-1 combines with J gene TRBJ2-1, with 7 positions matching TRBD2. The CDR3 has 15 amino acids. The V gene's germline CDR1 is MNHNS and CDR2 SASEGT. The ends lost 10 bases at V and 7 bases at J; junction bases unmatched: 16. DNA for the CDR3: TGTGCCACCCGTATTTCTTGGTTGGGAGGGAATGAGCAGTTCTTC. Protein product: CATRISWLGGNEQFF.

This sequence joins TRBV7-2 and TRBJ2-3, with a possible D match to TRBD1 (5 bases). The CDR3 runs 15 residues. Germline V gene data show CDR1 as SGHTA and CDR2 as FQGNSA. V lost 1 base and J 4 bases, leaving 12 bases between the germline ends. The CDR3: CASSLVGQGADTQYF. CDR3 nucleotide sequence: TGTGCCAGCAGCTTAGTTGGGCAGGGCGCAGATACGCAGTATTTT.

The rearrangement joins TRBV19 to TRBJ2-3, with TRBD2 matching over 11 bases. This CDR3 has 18 amino acids. V was pared by 4 bases and J by 2 bases, with 11 bases of the junction left unmatched. The germline CDR1 and CDR2 sequences are LNHDA and SQIVND (reference sequence). This CDR3 is CASSTQPLAGGSTDTQYF. CDR3 sequence (DNA): TGTGCCAGTAGTACTCAACCCCTAGCGGGGGGATCCACAGATACGCAGTATTTT.

This chain links TRBV4-3 with TRBJ1-1; 8 bases map to TRBD1. V lost 1 base to trimming and J lost 0 bases; unmatched junction nucleotides: 7. CDR1 is LGHNA and CDR2 is YSLEER in the germline V gene. The CDR3 consists of 17 residues. CDR3 nucleotide sequence: TGCGCCAGCAGCCAAGCCTCGACAGGGGTGATGAACACTGAAGCTTTCTTT. This encodes CASSQASTGVMNTEAFF.

The chain combines TRBV5-6 with TRBJ2-3; 12 bases align to TRBD2. Germline CDR1 and CDR2: SGHDT and YYEEEE. Losses at the gene ends were 4 bases for V and 5 bases for J; bases not matched to a gene: 2. The CDR3 has 14 amino acids. The CDR3 loop is CASSPTSGGDTQYF. The CDR3 coding sequence is TGTGCCAGCAGCCCGACTAGCGGGGGAGATACGCAGTATTTT.

V usage is TRBV30 and J usage is TRBJ1-5; 10 bases match TRBD1. The CDR3 is 14 amino acids. After removal of 3 bases from V and 5 bases from J, the junction contained 4 bases not matched to a gene. The germline V gene has CDR1 GTSNPN and CDR2 SVGIG (reference sequence). This CDR3 reads CAWRAGTGDQPQHF. Here the CDR3 DNA reads TGTGCCTGGAGGGCCGGGACAGGGGATCAGCCCCAGCATTTT.

This chain uses TRBV2 with TRBJ1-5; D is ambiguous. The CDR3 runs 14 residues. Germline CDR1 reads SNHLY; CDR2 reads FYNNEI. The V gene lost 6 bases and the J gene lost 7 bases, with 16 bases spanning the gap. This chain's CDR3 is CASRPRPGGQPQHF. In DNA form, the CDR3 reads TGTGCCAGCAGGCCGCGGCCCGGAGGGCAGCCCCAGCATTTT.

The chain couples TRBV7-9 to TRBJ2-3; TRBD2 aligns across 12 bases. Germline values: CDR1 SEHNR, CDR2 FQNEAQ (reference sequence). The CDR3 has 16 residues. V lost 5 bases to trimming and J lost 3 bases; unmatched junction nucleotides: 6. The CDR3 region has the DNA TGTGCCAGCAGCAAGGGACTAGCGGGCCTTACAGATACGCAGTATTTT. Residues: CASSKGLAGLTDTQYF.

The chain carries TRBV6-1 and TRBJ2-2; 9 bases line up with TRBD2. Trimming cost V 0 bases and J 4 bases; bases outside gene matches: 0. CDR1 and CDR2 (germline): MNHNS, SASEGT. The CDR3 has 15 residues. CDR3 sequence (DNA): TGTGCCAGCAGTGAAGCGCGGGGGGGCACCGGGGAGCTGTTTTTT. Residues: CASSEARGGTGELFF.

The rearrangement joins TRBV9 to TRBJ2-3; TRBD2 matches 12 bases. With V trimmed by 0 bases and J by 1 base, 6 bases remained unmatched. In germline, CDR1 is SGDLS, CDR2 YYNGEE. The CDR3 runs 18 residues. In DNA form, the CDR3 reads TGTGCCAGCAGCGTAGACTTCCTAGCGGGGGGGGGCACAGATACGCAGTATTTT. Protein: CASSVDFLAGGGTDTQYF.

The chain has TRBV19 and TRBJ2-5, with TRBD2 matching over 14 bases. The length of the CDR3 is 15 residues. The V gene's germline CDR1 is LNHDA and CDR2 SQIVND (reference sequence). V was clipped by 10 bases and J by 7 bases; unmatched bases: 11. The CDR3 coding sequence is TGTGCCACCGCTGGGACTAGCGGGGGATGGGGGACCCAGTACTTC. Protein product: CATAGTSGGWGTQYF. Based on the CDR3 plus reference TRBV19 and TRBJ2-5, the full variable domain is DGGITQSPKYLFRKEGQNVTLSCEQNLNHDAMYWYRQDPGQGLRLIYYSQIVNDFQKGDIAEGYSVSREKKESFPLTVTSAQKNPTAFYLCATAGTSGGWGTQYFGPGTRLLVL.